This TCR beta chain was documented in a study of cytomegalovirus exposure and HLA in healthy donors. Primers for the PCR totalled 60 Vbeta and 13 Jbeta. Clones were sequenced by immunoSEQ multiplex PCR, and TCRdb holds only the in-frame ones, with some missing. The sample holds approximately 200,000 clones, roughly 84% seen once. This clone was found once. What it recognizes is unknown. The CDR3 has 15 amino acids. Between the trimmed V and J ends, which lost 3 bases and 1 base, there was a span of 12 bases. The V gene's germline CDR1 is SEHNR and CDR2 FQNEAQ (reference sequence). Whereas donors were nominally healthy upon sampling, unrecorded immune exposures were probable. Study-wide results and caveats: The study assumed roughly uniform donor sequencing depth for presence/absence analyses. Follow-up analysis later connected one missense variant in DCLRE1C with trimming of TCR beta V- and J-genes. Upon later analysis, HLA-associated TCR beta chains proved more clonally expanded than other, equally common chains.

The chain employs TRBV7-9 and TRBJ2-5; D is undetermined. Sequenced material: PBMCs. The receptor's source is a girl aged 5-17 years in good health and CMV-seronegative. The CDR3 DNA sequence: TGTGCCAGCAGCTTTAAAGGAGTTGCCCAAGAGACCCAGTACTTC. Translating gives CASSFKGVAQETQYF.